This T cell receptor (beta chain) comes out of a study of T cell changes during pregnancy in multiple sclerosis. The length of the CDR3 is 14 residues. Trimming took off 0 bases at V and 5 bases at J, with 12 bases between the two ends. In germline, CDR1 is SGHRS, CDR2 YFSETQ. Some clones are missing from TCRdb's copy, which holds only in-frame ones; the method was immunoSEQ multiplex PCR. The sample has some 47,000 clones, around 96% seen once; the top ten hold about 1%. The sequencing here drew on peripheral blood, taken in the second trimester of pregnancy. The genes are TRBV5-1 and TRBJ2-7, with D perhaps matching TRBD1 (5 bases). This receptor was taken from a female donor with multiple sclerosis, enrolled in a pregnancy study. This CDR3 reads CASSLGTSGDEQYF. The CDR3 DNA reads as TGCGCCAGCAGCTTGGGGACAAGTGGGGACGAGCAGTACTTC.